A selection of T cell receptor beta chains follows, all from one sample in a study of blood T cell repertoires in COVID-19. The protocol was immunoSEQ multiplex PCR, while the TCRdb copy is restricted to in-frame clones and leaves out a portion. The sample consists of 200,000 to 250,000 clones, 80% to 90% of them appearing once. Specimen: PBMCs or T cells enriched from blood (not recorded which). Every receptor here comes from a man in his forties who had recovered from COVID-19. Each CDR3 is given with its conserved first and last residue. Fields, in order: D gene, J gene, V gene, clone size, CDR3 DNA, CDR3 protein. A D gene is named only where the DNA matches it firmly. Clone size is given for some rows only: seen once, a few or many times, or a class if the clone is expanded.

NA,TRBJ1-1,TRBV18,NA,TGTGCCAGCTCACCTGGTAGGCAGGGCTTGAACACTGAAGCTTTCTTT,CASSPGRQGLNTEAFF
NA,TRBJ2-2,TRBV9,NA,TGTGCCAGCAGCCCTTATAGTAGCGGGAACACCGGGGAGCTGTTTTTT,CASSPYSSGNTGELFF
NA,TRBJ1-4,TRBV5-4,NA,TGTGCCAGCAGCTTGTCGGGGATCAGTGAAAAACTGTTTTTT,CASSLSGISEKLFF
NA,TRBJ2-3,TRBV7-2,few,TGTGCCAGCAGCCTGAGCACAGATACGCAGTATTTT,CASSLSTDTQYF
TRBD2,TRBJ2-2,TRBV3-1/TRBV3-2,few,TGTGCCAGCAGCCAAGGGGCGACTAGCGGGGCCGGGGAGCTGTTTTTT,CASSQGATSGAGELFF
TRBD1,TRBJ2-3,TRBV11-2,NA,TGTGCCAGCAGCTTCGACAGGGGGCATACAGATACGCAGTATTTT,CASSFDRGHTDTQYF
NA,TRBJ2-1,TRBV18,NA,TGTGCCAGCTCACCTTTAAGCGGGCCAGGGAATGAGCAGTTCTTC,CASSPLSGPGNEQFF
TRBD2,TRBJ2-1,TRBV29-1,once,TGCAGCGGAACGACTAGCGGGGCCTACAATGAGCAGTTCTTC,CSGTTSGAYNEQFF
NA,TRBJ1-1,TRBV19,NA,TGTGCCAGTAGTATAGTAGGGGCGAGCACTGAAGCTTTCTTT,CASSIVGASTEAFF
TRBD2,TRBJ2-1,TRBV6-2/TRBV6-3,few,TGTGCCAGCAGTTACTCGCCAAGCGGGGTCTCCTACAATGAGCAGTTCTTC,CASSYSPSGVSYNEQFF
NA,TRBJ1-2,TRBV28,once,TGTGCCAGCGAAACTTCCCCCGGCAGGAACGGTGGCTATGGCTACACCTTC,CASETSPGRNGGYGYTF
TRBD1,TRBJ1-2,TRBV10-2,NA,TGCGCCAGCAGTGAGAACTTTGACAGGGGCCTGACCCTCTATGGCTACACCTTC,CASSENFDRGLTLYGYTF
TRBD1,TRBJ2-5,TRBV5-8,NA,TGTGCCAGCAGGACCGGACAGGGCGGCTGGGAGACCCAGTACTTC,CASRTGQGGWETQYF
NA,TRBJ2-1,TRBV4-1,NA,TGCGCCAGCAGCCAAGATTCTTTGCGGGGTGCGGAGAATGAGCAGTTCTTC,CASSQDSLRGAENEQFF
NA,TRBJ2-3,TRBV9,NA,TGTGCCAGCAGCGTTCAGGGATTTTTGGATACGCAGTATTTT,CASSVQGFLDTQYF
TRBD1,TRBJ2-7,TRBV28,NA,TGTGCCAGCAGTTTCCGGGACAGGAATTACGAGCAGTACTTC,CASSFRDRNYEQYF
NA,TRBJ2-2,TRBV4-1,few,TGCGCCAGCAGCCAAGATCTGAGGAACACCGGGGAGCTGTTTTTT,CASSQDLRNTGELFF
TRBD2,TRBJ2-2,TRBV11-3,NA,TGTGCCAGCAGTAAGCGGACTAGCGGGAGCTATACCGGGGAGCTGTTTTTT,CASSKRTSGSYTGELFF
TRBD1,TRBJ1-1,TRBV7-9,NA,TGTGCCGGGACAGGGGTCGGGAACACTGAAGCTTTCTTT,CAGTGVGNTEAFF
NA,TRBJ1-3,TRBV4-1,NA,TGCGCCAGCAGCCAACAACTGTTCTCTGGAAACACCATATATTTT,CASSQQLFSGNTIYF
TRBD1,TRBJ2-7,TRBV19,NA,TGTGCCAGTAATAAGGGACAGGGGAATAACGAGCAGTACTTC,CASNKGQGNNEQYF
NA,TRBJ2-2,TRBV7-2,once,TGTGCCAGCAGCCTTGGGCCCTTCACCGGGGAGCTGTTTTTT,CASSLGPFTGELFF
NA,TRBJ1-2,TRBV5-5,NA,TGTGCCAGCAGCCCAGACGGGGGGACAAATGTTTATGGCTACACCTTC,CASSPDGGTNVYGYTF
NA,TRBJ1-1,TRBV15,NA,TGTGCCACCAGCAGAGATCAGGGTAGCTTAGCTTTCTTT,CATSRDQGSLAFF
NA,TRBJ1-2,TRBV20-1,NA,TGCAGTGCTCGACAGAGCTATGGCTACACCTTC,CSARQSYGYTF
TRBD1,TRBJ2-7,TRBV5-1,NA,TGCGCCAGCAGCTCCCCGGGACAGGGCTCAAACGAGCAGTACTTC,CASSSPGQGSNEQYF